This T cell receptor beta chain was sequenced in a study of identical twins. As to this clonotype: Its antigen remains unknown. The junction differs from germline at one of its ends, possibly a read error.

Study results and caveats: Reduced insertions were recorded for abundant cord blood beta clonotypes, with no such pattern in memory repertoires. Out-of-frame TCR alpha sharing observed in monozygotic twins exceeded model estimates.

TCRdb independently ran MiXCR on the 5' RACE reads; one entry per CDR3 protein. The sample yields 150,000 or so distinct CDR3 sequences, 3% to 4.5% seen once. The CDR3 is 14 residues long. Looked up from germline, CDR1 is MNHEY and CDR2 is SVGEGT. V is TRBV6-2 or TRBV6-3 and J is TRBJ2-3, with unresolved D. What was sequenced was memory T cells sorted from blood. The clonotype originates from a man aged 18 to 30 in good health. CDR3 DNA: TGTGCCAGCGGTTACTCGAAGGTGGCAGATACGCAGTATTTT. Protein product: CASGYSKVADTQYF.